One and the same sample provided the 20 T cell receptor beta chains below, sequenced in a study of T cells expressing NK-cell markers. After re-calling the 5' RACE reads, TCRdb lists one entry per CDR3 protein, DNA absent. In all, the sample yields about 400,000 distinct CDR3 sequences. What was sequenced was blood T cells: a sorted CD56 or NKG2C T cell subset, CD4+ or CD8+ T cells, or bulk PBMC T cells (not recorded which). Source of these receptors: a woman aged 50 to 60 in good health.

The chain links TRBV6-5 to TRBJ1-3; TCRdb picks TRBD1, but there is no DNA to check that call. Germline V gives CDR1 MNHEY, CDR2 SVGAGI. The CDR3 extends over 15 amino acids. CDR3: CASRGTGESGNTIYF.

This sequence joins TRBV6-5 and TRBJ2-2; TCRdb indicates TRBD1, and absent DNA this call remains unverified. Germline CDR1 and CDR2: MNHEY and SVGAGI. This CDR3 comprises 12 residues. CDR3 sequence reads: CATKRGDGELFF.

The chain's CDR3 is CSATPRVLAGEDEQYF. The V and J genes are TRBV20-1 and TRBJ2-7; TCRdb designates TRBD2, a call that cannot be tested without DNA. The CDR3 runs to 16 residues. The germline gives CDR1 DFQATT, CDR2 SNEGSKA (reference sequence).

This chain connects TRBV10-3 to TRBJ1-1; TCRdb's D call of TRBD1 is untestable without DNA. The CDR3 runs to 15 residues. Germline assignment: CDR1 ENHRY and CDR2 SYGVKD. The chain's CDR3 is CAISEGQGVNTEAFF.

The V call is TRBV11-2, the J call TRBJ2-1; the TCRdb call, TRBD1, lacks DNA for checking. CDR1 and CDR2 (germline): SGHAT, FQNNGV. The CDR3 consists of 18 residues. CDR3: CASSLPEISGASYNEQFF.

The J gene is TRBJ2-1, the V gene TRBV10-3; TCRdb lists TRBD1, though no DNA is available to test this call. Germline-derived CDR1 and CDR2 are ENHRY and SYGVKD. This CDR3 spans 16 amino acids. The CDR3 protein is CAISEKGAPTVGEQFF.

V usage is TRBV7-9 and J usage is TRBJ2-7; the TRBD1 assignment by TCRdb is unverifiable without DNA. CDR3 length equals 11 residues. Germline V gene sequence: CDR1 SEHNR, CDR2 FQNEAQ (reference sequence). This chain's CDR3 is CASGQSYEQYF.

The rearrangement joins TRBV19 to TRBJ2-7; TCRdb gives TRBD2 as the D gene, but with no DNA this cannot be confirmed. From germline, CDR1 is LNHDA and CDR2 SQIVND (reference sequence). The CDR3 covers 16 residues. CDR3 region: CASTGTSGRFLGEQYF.

The CDR3 here is CASGHLGNEQFF. V and J are TRBV3-1 and TRBJ2-1. CDR1 is LGHDT and CDR2 is YNNKEL in the germline V gene (reference sequence). The CDR3 is made up of 12 amino acids.

The chain's CDR3 is CASSQQGLASYGELFF. The J gene is TRBJ2-2, the V gene TRBV9; TCRdb returns TRBD2, unconfirmable since there is no DNA. Germline lookup yields CDR1 SGDLS and CDR2 YYNGEE. The CDR3 runs to 16 residues.

The V call is TRBV3-1, the J call TRBJ2-7; no DNA is available, so the TRBD1 call from TCRdb remains unchecked. Germline assignment: CDR1 LGHDT and CDR2 YNNKEL (reference sequence). This CDR3 spans 14 amino acids. The CDR3 loop is CASSTIPGLSEQYF.

The chain combines TRBV3-1 with TRBJ2-3. The germline CDR1 and CDR2 sequences are LGHDT and YNNKEL (reference sequence). This CDR3 has 15 amino acids. The CDR3 loop is CASSQRGLATDTQYF.

This chain links TRBV6-5 with TRBJ1-1; TCRdb's D gene call, TRBD1, goes unchecked for lack of DNA. The CDR3 is 13 amino acids. The germline V gene encodes CDR1 MNHEY and CDR2 SVGAGI. CDR3 sequence: CASSYTPQGEAFF.

The chain employs TRBV11-2 and TRBJ2-1. In germline, CDR1 is SGHAT, CDR2 FQNNGV. The CDR3 has 16 residues. The CDR3 sequence: CASSLDGVFGSSEQFF.

V usage is TRBV24-1 and J usage is TRBJ2-1; as DNA is missing, the TRBD1 call by TCRdb cannot be tested. The CDR3 is 16 amino acids. Germline V gene sequence: CDR1 KGHDR, CDR2 SFDVKD. CDR3 sequence reads: CATSDMNTGTLGEQFF.

The chain recombines TRBV7-9 with TRBJ2-2; there is no DNA to check the TCRdb D call of TRBD1. Germline assignment: CDR1 SEHNR and CDR2 FQNEAQ (reference sequence). CDR3 size: 15 residues. The CDR3 is CASSLARGGTGELFF. The full variable domain, with the rest looked up from reference TRBV7-9 and TRBJ2-2, is DTGVSQNPRHKITKRGQNVTFRCDPISEHNRLYWYRQTLGQGPEFLTYFQNEAQLEKSRLLSDRFSAERPKGSFSTLEIQRTEQGDSAMYLCASSLARGGTGELFFGEGSRLTVL.

This sequence joins TRBV25-1 and TRBJ2-6. The CDR3 is 12 amino acids. Germline loops: CDR1 MGHDK, CDR2 SYGVNS. The CDR3 loop reads CATSNGANVLTF.

This sequence joins TRBV5-1 and TRBJ2-2; the TRBD1 assignment by TCRdb is unverifiable without DNA. The CDR3 loop spans 15 amino acids. Germline CDR1 reads SGHRS; CDR2 reads YFSETQ. CDR3 in amino acids: CASSLETGGTGELFF.

CDR3 loop: CSARVRGASEKLFF. The chain carries TRBV20-1 and TRBJ1-4; TCRdb returns TRBD1, unconfirmable since there is no DNA. Germline CDR1 reads DFQATT; CDR2 reads SNEGSKA (reference sequence). This CDR3 contains 14 residues.

This chain's CDR3 is CASSPGVLNYEQYF. The chain combines TRBV4-1 with TRBJ2-7. The CDR3 sequence is 14 residues long. Germline values: CDR1 MGHRA, CDR2 YSYEKL.